The 9 T cell receptor beta chains below were found in one sample sequenced in a study of CD8 T cells in Susac syndrome. A quantity of about 0.5 to 1 ug RNA underwent reverse transcription using random hexamers. TCRdb ran MiXCR on the immunoSEQ multiplex PCR reads and lists one entry per CDR3 protein. The profile shows 100,000 to 110,000 distinct CDR3 sequences, approximately 95% of them singletons. The material sequenced was CD8+ T cells from PBMCs. Every receptor here comes from a human donor with Susac syndrome.

The chain has TRBV25-1 and TRBJ2-3; D gene ambiguous. CDR3 length: 11 residues. Looked up from germline, CDR1 is MGHDK and CDR2 is SYGVNS. V was clipped by 6 bases and J by 2 bases, with 3 bases between them. The CDR3: CASRITDTQYF. CDR3 DNA sequence: TGTGCCAGCAGGATCACAGATACGCAGTATTTT.

This clonotype was counted once. V is TRBV29-1 and J is TRBJ1-1; 7 bases are shared with TRBD1. Trimming at V came to 1 base and at J to 12 bases, leaving 8 bases not matched to a gene. Per germline, CDR1 SQVTM and CDR2 ANQGSEA. The CDR3 length is 12 residues. The CDR3 protein is CSVEAEQGGTFF. The CDR3, as DNA: TGCAGCGTTGAAGCCGAGCAGGGGGGAACTTTCTTT. Using reference TRBV29-1 and TRBJ1-1 for the parts outside the CDR3, the full variable domain is SAVISQKPSRDICQRGTSLTIQCQVDSQVTMMFWYRQQPGQSLTLIATANQGSEATYESGFVIDKFPISRPNLTFSTLTVSNMSPEDSSIYLCSVEAEQGGTFFGQGTRLTVV.

The chain carries TRBV29-1 and TRBJ2-5; 9 bases agree with TRBD1. Trimming cost V 7 bases and J 4 bases; bases outside gene matches: 4. CDR3 length equals 12 residues. Germline V gene lookup returns CDR1 SQVTM and CDR2 ANQGSEA. CDR3 loop: CSAGTGRETQYF. The CDR3 nucleotides are TGCAGCGCTGGGACAGGGAGAGAGACCCAGTACTTC.

The CDR3 spells CASSLGTGNYEQYF. CDR3 sequence (DNA): TGCGCCAGCAGCTTGGGGACAGGGAACTACGAGCAGTACTTC. The genes are TRBV5-1 and TRBJ2-7; 8 bases agree with TRBD1. This CDR3 comprises 14 residues. Unmatched junction bases numbered 2, after V lost 0 bases and J lost 3 bases. Germline V lookup: CDR1 SGHRS, CDR2 YFSETQ.

This clonotype appeared a single time. The genes are TRBV19 and TRBJ2-1, with D tentatively TRBD2 (7 bases). V lost 3 bases to trimming and J lost 3 bases, with 15 bases between them. The CDR3 length is 16 residues. Looked up from germline, CDR1 is LNHDA and CDR2 is SQIVND (reference sequence). This chain's CDR3 is CASSIRGGDRYNEQFF. CDR3 in DNA: TGTGCCAGTAGTATCAGAGGGGGGGACCGCTACAATGAGCAGTTCTTC.

V usage is TRBV14 and J usage is TRBJ1-1; 10 bases align to TRBD1. In germline, CDR1 is SGHDN, CDR2 FVKESK. After removal of 1 base from V and 9 bases from J, the junction contained 2 bases not matched to a gene. The CDR3 extends over 13 amino acids. The CDR3 reads CASSQGQGAKAFF. The CDR3 DNA is TGTGCCAGCAGCCAAGGACAGGGGGCTAAAGCTTTCTTT.

The chain recombines TRBV20-1 with TRBJ2-7; 7 positions match TRBD1. Unmatched junction bases numbered 6, after V lost 3 bases and J lost 4 bases. The length of the CDR3 is 13 residues. Germline V CDR1 and CDR2: DFQATT, SNEGSKA (reference sequence). The CDR3 loop reads CSASPRTGYEQYF. DNA of the CDR3: TGCAGTGCTAGCCCCAGGACAGGTTACGAGCAGTACTTC.

V gene TRBV13 combines with J gene TRBJ2-5; unclear D gene. Trimming removed 4 bases from V and 0 bases from J, with 12 bases in between. In germline, CDR1 is PRHDT, CDR2 FYEKMQ (reference sequence). CDR3 length: 15 amino acids. CDR3 DNA: TGTGCCAGCAGCTCTCCGGCAGGAGACCAAGAGACCCAGTACTTC. Amino acids: CASSSPAGDQETQYF.

The chain couples TRBV20-1 to TRBJ1-5; 11 bases are a match to TRBD1. The CDR3 has 15 residues. Trimming took 6 bases from V and 9 from J; bases not matched to a gene: 13. The germline gives CDR1 DFQATT, CDR2 SNEGSKA (reference sequence). The CDR3 coding sequence is TGCAGTGCCCCGGGAGGACAGGGGGCAAAAGGGCCCCAGCATTTT. Translation: CSAPGGQGAKGPQHF.